Sequencing of this T cell receptor (beta chain) was carried out in a study of blood T cell repertoires in COVID-19. Looking at the study overall: Spain, Italy and the United States supplied samples that represented acute and convalescent COVID-19. T cells, B-cell-depleted T cells, or PBMCs provided the cDNA or gDNA that served as material.

Libraries were prepared by immunoSEQ multiplex PCR; TCRdb keeps only in-frame clonotypes and omits some of them. This sample yields roughly 160,000 clones, of which almost 85% are seen a single time; 14% belongs to the top ten. The sequencing input was peripheral blood. The source is a young man with active or convalescent COVID-19.

DNA for the CDR3: TGTGCCAGCAGTTACCTGACAGAAGAGAGAGCTTTCTTT. Amino acids: CASSYLTEERAFF. V gene TRBV6-2 or TRBV6-3 combines with J gene TRBJ1-1, with a tentative D call TRBD1 (5 bases). Germline CDR1 is MNHEY and CDR2 is SVGEGT. V lost 2 bases and J 10 bases, leaving 14 bases between the germline ends. The CDR3 length is 13 residues.